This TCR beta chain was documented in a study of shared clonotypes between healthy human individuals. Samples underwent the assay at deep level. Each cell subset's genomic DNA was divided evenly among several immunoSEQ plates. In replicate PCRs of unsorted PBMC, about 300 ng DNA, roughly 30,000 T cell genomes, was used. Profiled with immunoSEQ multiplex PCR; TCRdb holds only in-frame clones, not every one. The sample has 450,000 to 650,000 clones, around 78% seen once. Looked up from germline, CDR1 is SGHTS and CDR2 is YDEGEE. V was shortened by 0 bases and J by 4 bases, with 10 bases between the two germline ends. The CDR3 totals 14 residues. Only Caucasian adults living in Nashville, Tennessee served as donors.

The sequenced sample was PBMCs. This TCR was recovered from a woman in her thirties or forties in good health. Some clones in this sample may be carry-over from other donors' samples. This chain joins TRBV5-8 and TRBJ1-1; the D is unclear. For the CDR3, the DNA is TGTGCCAGCAGCTTGGAAGGGAGAGGCACTGAAGCTTTCTTT. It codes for CASSLEGRGTEAFF.